The clone carrying this TCR beta chain came up once. Its target is unknown. The sample's time point: recipient sample about 28 days before transplant, after cytoreduction. The length of the CDR3 is 13 residues. The V end was cut by 0 bases, the J end by 3 bases, with 7 bases between. The germline V gene encodes CDR1 SGHRS and CDR2 YFSETQ. The record originates from a study of T cell clonotyping in hematopoietic cell transplantation. The overall study: Recipient samples before transplant were obtained post-cytoreduction. Study results and caveats: Broader posttransplant TCR repertoire diversity was predicted by graft donor and pretransplant recipient Inverse Simpson Index values. After transplant, recipient diversity fell while pathologically expanded clonotypes grew through day 180. CD4 and CD8 repertoire contributions could not be separated without sorting.

Here immunoSEQ multiplex PCR was the method, and the copy in TCRdb shows in-frame clones only, minus some. Of tens of thousands of clones in the sample, about nine tenths were seen once. This receptor was obtained from a man between 60 and 70 years old with biphenotypic leukemia. Some clones in this sample may be carry-over from other donors' samples. The sample consisted of peripheral blood mononuclear cells, taken before stem cell transplant. The V and J genes are TRBV5-1 and TRBJ2-7; TRBD2 might be the D (5 bases). CDR3 nucleotide sequence: TGCGCCAGCAGCTTGGGCGAGGGCTACGAGCAGTACTTC. The encoded protein is CASSLGEGYEQYF.